This T cell receptor beta chain was sequenced in a study of response to subunit inactivated influenza vaccine. This clonotype came up a few times. The CDR3 runs 14 residues. The V gene's germline CDR1 is MNHNS and CDR2 SASEGT. V lost 6 bases and J 0 bases, leaving 9 bases between the germline ends. TCRdb ran MiXCR on the RT-PCR reads and lists one entry per CDR3 protein. This table has about 500,000 distinct CDR3 sequences, approximately 16% appearing once. V and J are TRBV6-1 and TRBJ1-3, with unresolved D. The sample in question was CD4+ T cells sorted from PBMCs, obtained around 25 months after vaccination. This receptor was obtained from a man between 50 and 69 years old who received an inactivated influenza vaccine. CDR3 sequence: CASRKGSSGNTIYF. The CDR3 DNA sequence: TGTGCCAGCAGGAAGGGTAGCTCTGGAAACACCATATATTTT.